Detailed here is one TCR beta chain. Source study methods: It was from reference gene primer amplification that nucleated cell counts were estimated. Some clones are missing from TCRdb's copy, which holds only in-frame ones; the method was immunoSEQ multiplex PCR. V and J calls and clone size come straight from that table; D and trimming were deduced from the DNA. The table includes more than 100,000 clones, approximately 81% detected once. The source of the sample is a study of blood T cell repertoires in COVID-19. Study-level background: The United States, Italy and Spain supplied acute and convalescent COVID-19 samples. The cDNA or gDNA used as material had been derived from T cells, B-cell-depleted T cells, or PBMCs.

Germline loops: CDR1 MNHNY, CDR2 SVGAGI (reference sequence). The CDR3 length is 14 residues. V was cut by 6 bases and J by 1 base, with 13 bases left in between. The clonotype was recovered from a woman aged 55-70 years with active or convalescent COVID-19. Sequenced input: peripheral blood. This rearrangement joins TRBV6-6 to TRBJ2-7; weak D call: TRBD1 (5 bases). The CDR3 here is CASSPLGVSYEQYF. The CDR3 DNA reads TGTGCCAGCAGCCCATTAGGGGTTTCCTACGAGCAGTACTTC.